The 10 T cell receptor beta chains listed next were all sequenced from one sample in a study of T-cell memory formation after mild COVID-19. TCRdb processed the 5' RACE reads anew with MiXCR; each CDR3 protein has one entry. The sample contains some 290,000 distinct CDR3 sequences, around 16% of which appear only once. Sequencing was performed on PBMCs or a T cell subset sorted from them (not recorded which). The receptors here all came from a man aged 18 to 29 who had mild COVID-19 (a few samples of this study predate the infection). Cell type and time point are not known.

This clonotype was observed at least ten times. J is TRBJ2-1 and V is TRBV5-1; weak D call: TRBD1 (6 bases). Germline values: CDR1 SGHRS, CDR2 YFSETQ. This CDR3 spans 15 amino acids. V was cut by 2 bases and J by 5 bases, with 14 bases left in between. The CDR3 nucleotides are TGCGCCAGCAGCTTTTTCCGGGACACCGACAATGAGCAGTTCTTC. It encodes CASSFFRDTDNEQFF.

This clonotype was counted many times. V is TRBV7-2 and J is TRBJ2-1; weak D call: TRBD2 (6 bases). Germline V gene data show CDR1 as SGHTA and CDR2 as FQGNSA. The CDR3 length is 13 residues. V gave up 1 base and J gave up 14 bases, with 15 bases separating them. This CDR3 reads CASSLGGTEVKFF. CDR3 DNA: TGTGCCAGCAGCTTAGGCGGGACCGAGGTTAAGTTCTTC. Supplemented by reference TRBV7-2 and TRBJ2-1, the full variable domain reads GAGVSQSPSNKVTEKGKDVELRCDPISGHTALYWYRQSLGQGLEFLIYFQGNSAPDKSGLPSDRFSAERTGGSVSTLTIQRTQQEDSAVYLCASSLGGTEVKFFGPGTRLTVL.

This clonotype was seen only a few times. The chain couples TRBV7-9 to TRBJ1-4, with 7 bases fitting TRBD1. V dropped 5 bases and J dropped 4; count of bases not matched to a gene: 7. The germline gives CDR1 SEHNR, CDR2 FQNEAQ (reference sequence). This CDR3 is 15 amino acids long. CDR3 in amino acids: CASSPGQDYNEKLFF. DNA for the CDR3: TGTGCCAGCAGCCCCGGACAGGATTATAATGAAAAACTGTTTTTT.

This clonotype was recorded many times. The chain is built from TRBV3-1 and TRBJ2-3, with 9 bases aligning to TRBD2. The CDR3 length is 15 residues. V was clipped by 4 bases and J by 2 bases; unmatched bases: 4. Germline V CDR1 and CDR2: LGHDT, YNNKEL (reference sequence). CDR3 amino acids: CASSPTSGVTDTQYF. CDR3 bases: TGTGCCAGCAGCCCGACTAGCGGAGTCACAGATACGCAGTATTTT.

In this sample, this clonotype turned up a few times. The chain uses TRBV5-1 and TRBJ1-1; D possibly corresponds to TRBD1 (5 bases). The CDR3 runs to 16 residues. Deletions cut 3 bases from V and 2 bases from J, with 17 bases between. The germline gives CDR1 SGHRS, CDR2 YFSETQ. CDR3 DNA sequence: TGCGCCAGCAGCTATCCCCAGGGACGGGATAACACTGAAGCTTTCTTT. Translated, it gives CASSYPQGRDNTEAFF.

CDR3 in DNA: TGTGCCAGCCTCCCCCAGGGCAACCCGAACACTGAAGCTTTCTTT. Translating it yields CASLPQGNPNTEAFF. The chain has TRBV9 and TRBJ1-1, with a possible D match to TRBD1 (5 bases). Germline V gene sequence: CDR1 SGDLS, CDR2 YYNGEE. This CDR3 has 15 residues. V lost 7 bases and J 1 base, leaving 17 bases between the germline ends.

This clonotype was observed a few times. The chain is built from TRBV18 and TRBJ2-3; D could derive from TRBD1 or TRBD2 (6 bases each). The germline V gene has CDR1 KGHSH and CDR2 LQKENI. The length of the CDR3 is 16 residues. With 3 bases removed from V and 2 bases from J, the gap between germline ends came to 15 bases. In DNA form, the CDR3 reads TGTGCCAGCTCACCGATCCCGGGGGCCCTCACAGATACGCAGTATTTT. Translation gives CASSPIPGALTDTQYF.

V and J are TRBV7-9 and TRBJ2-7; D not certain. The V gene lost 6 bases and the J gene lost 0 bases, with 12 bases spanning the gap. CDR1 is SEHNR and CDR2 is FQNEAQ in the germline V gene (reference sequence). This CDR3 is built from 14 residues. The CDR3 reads CASSFPSYSYEQYF. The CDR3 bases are TGTGCCAGCAGTTTCCCCTCCTACTCCTACGAGCAGTACTTC.

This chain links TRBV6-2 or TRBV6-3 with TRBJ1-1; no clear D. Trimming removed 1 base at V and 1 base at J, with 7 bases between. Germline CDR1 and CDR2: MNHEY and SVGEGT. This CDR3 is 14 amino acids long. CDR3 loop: CASSYLAENTEAFF. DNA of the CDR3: TGTGCCAGCAGTTACTTGGCAGAGAACACTGAAGCTTTCTTT.

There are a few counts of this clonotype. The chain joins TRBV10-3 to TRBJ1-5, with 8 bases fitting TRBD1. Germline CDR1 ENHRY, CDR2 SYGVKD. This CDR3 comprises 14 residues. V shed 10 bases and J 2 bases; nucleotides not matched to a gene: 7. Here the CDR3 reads CATDRGWGNQPQHF. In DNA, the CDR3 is TGTGCCACAGACAGGGGCTGGGGCAATCAGCCCCAGCATTTT.